This TCR beta chain is drawn from a study of blood T cell repertoires in COVID-19. Germline CDR1 reads MDHEN; CDR2 reads SYDVKM. The CDR3 is 15 residues long. Losses at the gene ends were 6 bases for V and 4 bases for J; bases not matched to a gene: 10. The data were produced by immunoSEQ multiplex PCR, yet TCRdb's version contains in-frame clones alone and is incomplete. The table lists around 300,000 clones, 88% of them singletons. The gene calls are TRBV28 and TRBJ1-2, with 8 positions matching TRBD1. The source is a woman between 50 and 59 years old who had recovered from COVID-19. Sequenced material: PBMCs or T cells enriched from blood (not recorded which). In DNA form, the CDR3 reads TGTGCCAGCAGACCTGGGACAGGCGGAGCCTATGGCTACACCTTC. Its translation: CASRPGTGGAYGYTF.